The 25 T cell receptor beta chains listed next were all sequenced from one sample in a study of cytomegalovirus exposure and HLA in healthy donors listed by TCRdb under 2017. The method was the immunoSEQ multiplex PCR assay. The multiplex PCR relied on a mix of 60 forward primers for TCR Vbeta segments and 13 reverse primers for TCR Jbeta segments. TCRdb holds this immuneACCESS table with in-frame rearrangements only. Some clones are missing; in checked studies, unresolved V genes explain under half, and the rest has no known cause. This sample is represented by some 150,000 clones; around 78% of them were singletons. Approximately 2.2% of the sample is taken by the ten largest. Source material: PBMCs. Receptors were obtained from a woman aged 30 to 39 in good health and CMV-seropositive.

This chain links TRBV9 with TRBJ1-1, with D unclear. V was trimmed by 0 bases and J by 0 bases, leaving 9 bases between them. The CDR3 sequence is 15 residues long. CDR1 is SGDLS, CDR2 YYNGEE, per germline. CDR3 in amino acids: CASSVGGSMNTEAFF. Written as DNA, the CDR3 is TGTGCCAGCAGCGTAGGTGGGAGCATGAACACTGAAGCTTTCTTT.

CDR3 in DNA: TGTGCCATCAGTAAGGCAGGGCCTGAAGCTTTCTTT. It translates to CAISKAGPEAFF. This sequence joins TRBV10-3 and TRBJ1-1, with D possibly matching TRBD1 (5 bases). Per the germline V gene, CDR1 is ENHRY and CDR2 is SYGVKD. This CDR3 has 12 amino acids. The germline V and J ends were trimmed by 5 bases and 6 bases, with 10 bases remaining between them.

The CDR3 sequence is CASSFGQGASQETQYF. The CDR3 bases are TGCGCCAGCAGCTTTGGGCAGGGGGCGTCCCAAGAGACCCAGTACTTC. The V and J genes are TRBV5-1 and TRBJ2-5, with 8 positions matching TRBD1. The CDR3 totals 16 residues. The junction had 7 bases not matched to a gene; V was cut back by 2 bases and J by 1 base. Germline CDR1 and CDR2: SGHRS and YFSETQ.

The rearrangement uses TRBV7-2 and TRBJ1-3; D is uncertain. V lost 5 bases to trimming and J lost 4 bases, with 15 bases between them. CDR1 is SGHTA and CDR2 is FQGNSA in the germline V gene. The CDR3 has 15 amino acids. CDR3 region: CASSRSPVRGNTIYF. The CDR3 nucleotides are TGTGCCAGCAGCCGATCCCCAGTCCGCGGAAACACCATATATTTT.

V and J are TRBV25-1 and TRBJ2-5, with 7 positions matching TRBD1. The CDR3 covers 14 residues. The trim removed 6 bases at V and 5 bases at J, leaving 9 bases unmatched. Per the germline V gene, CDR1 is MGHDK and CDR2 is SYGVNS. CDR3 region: CASRIQGTVETQYF. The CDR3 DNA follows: TGTGCCAGCAGGATACAAGGGACAGTTGAGACCCAGTACTTC. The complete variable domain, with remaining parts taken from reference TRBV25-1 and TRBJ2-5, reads EADIYQTPRYLVIGTGKKITLECSQTMGHDKMYWYQQDPGMELHLIHYSYGVNSTEKGDLSSESTVSRIRTEHFPLTLESARPSHTSQYLCASRIQGTVETQYFGPGTRLLVL.

CDR3 coding DNA: TGTGCCAGCAGTGTCATAAGCGGGATTATGAACACTGAAGCTTTCTTT. Protein: CASSVISGIMNTEAFF. The chain links TRBV28 to TRBJ1-1, with D uncertain. V lost 5 bases and J lost 0, with 16 bases in between. CDR3 length equals 16 residues. CDR1 and CDR2 from the germline V gene are MDHEN and SYDVKM.

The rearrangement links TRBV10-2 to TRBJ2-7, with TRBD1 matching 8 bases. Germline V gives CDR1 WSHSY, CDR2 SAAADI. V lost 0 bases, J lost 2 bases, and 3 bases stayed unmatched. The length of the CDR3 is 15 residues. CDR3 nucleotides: TGCGCCAGCAGTGAGTCCCCGACAGGGGCCTACGAGCAGTACTTC. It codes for CASSESPTGAYEQYF.

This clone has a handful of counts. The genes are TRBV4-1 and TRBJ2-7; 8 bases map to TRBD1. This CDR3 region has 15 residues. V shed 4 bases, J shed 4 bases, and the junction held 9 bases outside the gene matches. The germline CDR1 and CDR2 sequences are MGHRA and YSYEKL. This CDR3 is CASSLGTGRSYEQYF. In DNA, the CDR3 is TGCGCCAGCAGCCTCGGGACAGGAAGGTCATACGAGCAGTACTTC.

In DNA form, the CDR3 reads TGTGCCAGCAGCTTGTTGGGGGGGGTTGACAGGTATAATTCACCCCTCCACTTT. This gives the protein CASSLLGGVDRYNSPLHF. The V call is TRBV5-6, the J call TRBJ1-6; perhaps TRBD1 as D (6 bases). Looked up from germline, CDR1 is SGHDT and CDR2 is YYEEEE. The V end was cut by 1 base, the J end by 4 bases, with 18 bases between. CDR3 length: 18 amino acids.

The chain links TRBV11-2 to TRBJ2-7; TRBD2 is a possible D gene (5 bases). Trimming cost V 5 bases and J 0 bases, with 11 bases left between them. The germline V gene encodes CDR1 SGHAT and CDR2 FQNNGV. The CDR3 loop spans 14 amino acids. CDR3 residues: CASSPLGSSYEQYF. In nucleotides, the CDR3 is TGTGCCAGCAGCCCCCTAGGGAGCTCCTACGAGCAGTACTTC.

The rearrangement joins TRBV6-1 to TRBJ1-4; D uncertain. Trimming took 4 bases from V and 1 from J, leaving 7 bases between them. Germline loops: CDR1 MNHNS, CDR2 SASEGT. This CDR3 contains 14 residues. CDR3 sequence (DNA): TGTGCCAGCAGTGTTCGGGGAACTAATGAAAAACTGTTTTTT. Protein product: CASSVRGTNEKLFF.

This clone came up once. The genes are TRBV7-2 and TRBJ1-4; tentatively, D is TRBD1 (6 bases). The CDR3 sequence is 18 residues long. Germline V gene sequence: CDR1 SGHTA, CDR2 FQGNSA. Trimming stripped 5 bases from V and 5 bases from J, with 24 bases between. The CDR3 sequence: CASSLHQGRGFLNEKLFF. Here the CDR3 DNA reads TGTGCCAGCAGCCTACACCAGGGGAGGGGTTTCTTAAATGAAAAACTGTTTTTT.

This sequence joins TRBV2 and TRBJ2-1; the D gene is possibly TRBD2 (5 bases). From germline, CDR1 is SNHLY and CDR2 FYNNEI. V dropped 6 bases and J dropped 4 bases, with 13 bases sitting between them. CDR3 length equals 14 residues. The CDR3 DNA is TGTGCCAGCAGGGAGGTATCAACGTACAATGAGCAGTTCTTC. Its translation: CASREVSTYNEQFF.

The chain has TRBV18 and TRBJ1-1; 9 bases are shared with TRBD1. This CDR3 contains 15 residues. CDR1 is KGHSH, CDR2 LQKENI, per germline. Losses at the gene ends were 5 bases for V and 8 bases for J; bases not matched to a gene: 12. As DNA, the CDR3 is TGTGCCAGCTCAAGGACAGGGGCTACCTCGGGCGAAGCTTTCTTT. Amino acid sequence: CASSRTGATSGEAFF.

This chain's CDR3 is CASSAGGPGEQYF. The CDR3 DNA reads TGTGCCAGCAGTGCGGGGGGGCCAGGCGAGCAGTACTTC. V and J are TRBV2 and TRBJ2-7, with TRBD2 matching 8 bases. Germline values: CDR1 SNHLY, CDR2 FYNNEI. Trimming at V came to 4 bases and at J to 6 bases, leaving 5 bases not matched to a gene. The CDR3 runs 13 residues.

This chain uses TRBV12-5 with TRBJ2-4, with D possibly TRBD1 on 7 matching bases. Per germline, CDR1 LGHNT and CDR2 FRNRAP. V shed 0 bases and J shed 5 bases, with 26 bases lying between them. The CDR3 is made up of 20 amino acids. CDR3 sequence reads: CASGLVPVGRQGGSENIQYF. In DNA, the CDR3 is TGTGCTAGTGGTTTGGTACCGGTAGGTCGGCAGGGGGGTTCGGAAAACATTCAGTACTTC.

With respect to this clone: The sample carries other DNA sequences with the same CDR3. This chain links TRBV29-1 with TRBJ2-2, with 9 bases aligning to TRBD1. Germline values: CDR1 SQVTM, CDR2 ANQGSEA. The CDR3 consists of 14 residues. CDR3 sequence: CSVKGQGLTGELFF. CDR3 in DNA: TGCAGTGTTAAGGGACAGGGACTCACCGGGGAGCTGTTTTTT.

This CDR3 reads CASRKISGTIANTEAFF. In nucleotides, the CDR3 is TGTGCCAGCAGAAAAATAAGCGGGACGATCGCTAACACTGAAGCTTTCTTT. V is TRBV27 and J is TRBJ1-1; possible D gene TRBD1, 5 bases. V lost 6 bases, J lost 2 bases, and 22 bases lay in between. Germline V gene data show CDR1 as MNHEY and CDR2 as SMNVEV (reference sequence). The CDR3 has 17 amino acids.

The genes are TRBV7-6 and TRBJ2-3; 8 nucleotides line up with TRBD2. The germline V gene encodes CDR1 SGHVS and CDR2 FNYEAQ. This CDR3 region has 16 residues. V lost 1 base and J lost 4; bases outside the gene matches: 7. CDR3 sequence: CASSLGSGGPPDTQYF. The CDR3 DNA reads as TGTGCCAGCAGCTTAGGGTCGGGAGGGCCCCCAGATACGCAGTATTTT.

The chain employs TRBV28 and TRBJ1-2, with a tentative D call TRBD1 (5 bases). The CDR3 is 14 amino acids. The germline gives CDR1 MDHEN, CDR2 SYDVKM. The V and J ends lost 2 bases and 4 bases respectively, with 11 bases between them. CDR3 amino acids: CASSLRNRIYGYTF. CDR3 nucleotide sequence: TGTGCCAGCAGTTTACGGAACAGGATCTATGGCTACACCTTC.

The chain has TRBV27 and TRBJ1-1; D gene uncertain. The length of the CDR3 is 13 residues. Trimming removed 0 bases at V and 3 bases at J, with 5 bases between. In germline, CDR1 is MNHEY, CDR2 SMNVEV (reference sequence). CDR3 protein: CASSLSLDTEAFF. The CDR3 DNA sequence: TGTGCCAGCAGTTTATCATTAGACACTGAAGCTTTCTTT.

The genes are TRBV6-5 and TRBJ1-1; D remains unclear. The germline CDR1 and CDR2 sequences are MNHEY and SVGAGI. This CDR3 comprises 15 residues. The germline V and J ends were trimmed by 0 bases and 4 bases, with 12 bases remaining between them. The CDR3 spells CASSYSIDLATEAFF. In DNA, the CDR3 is TGTGCCAGCAGTTACTCGATAGACTTGGCCACTGAAGCTTTCTTT.

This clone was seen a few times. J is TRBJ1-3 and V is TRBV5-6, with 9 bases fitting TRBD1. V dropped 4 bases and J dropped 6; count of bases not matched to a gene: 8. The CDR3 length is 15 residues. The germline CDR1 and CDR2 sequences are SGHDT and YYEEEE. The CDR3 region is CASSLRDRAENTIYF. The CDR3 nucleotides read TGTGCCAGCAGCCTCCGGGACAGGGCGGAAAACACCATATATTTT.

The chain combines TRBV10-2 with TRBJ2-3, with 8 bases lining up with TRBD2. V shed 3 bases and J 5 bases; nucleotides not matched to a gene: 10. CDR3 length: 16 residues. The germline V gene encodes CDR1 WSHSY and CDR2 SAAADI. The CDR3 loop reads CASSDLSGIRGDTQYF. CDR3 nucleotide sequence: TGCGCCAGCAGTGATCTTAGCGGGATCAGGGGAGATACGCAGTATTTT.

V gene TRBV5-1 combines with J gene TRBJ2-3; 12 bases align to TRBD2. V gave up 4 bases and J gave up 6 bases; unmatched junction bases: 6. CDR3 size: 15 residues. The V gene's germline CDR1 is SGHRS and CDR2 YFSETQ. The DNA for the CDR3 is TGCGCCAGCAGCCCGACTAGCGGGGGAGTGGATACGCAGTATTTT. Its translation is CASSPTSGGVDTQYF.